This passage covers 28 T cell receptor beta chains from one sample sequenced in a study of cytomegalovirus exposure and HLA in healthy donors. The PCR ran on 60 Vbeta and 13 Jbeta primers. TCRdb keeps only in-frame clones here, not all; method: immunoSEQ multiplex PCR. The sample lists 150,000 or so clones; 84% were seen once. Sample: PBMCs. Source of these receptors: a man aged 30 to 45 in good health and CMV-seronegative.

This clone came up a few times. The V call is TRBV6-1, the J call TRBJ1-5; 7 bases agree with TRBD1. Germline CDR1 and CDR2: MNHNS and SASEGT. V was clipped by 4 bases and J by 5 bases; unmatched bases: 11. CDR3 length: 16 residues. As DNA, the CDR3 is TGTGCCAGCAGTGCTTCCACAGGGGACGGGTATCAGCCCCAGCATTTT. Residues: CASSASTGDGYQPQHF.

This clone appeared once. The chain carries TRBV6-6 and TRBJ2-3; 8 bases are a match to TRBD1. The CDR3 consists of 15 residues. V lost 7 bases to trimming and J lost 4 bases; unmatched junction nucleotides: 10. Germline CDR1 is MNHNY and CDR2 is SVGAGI (reference sequence). In DNA form, the CDR3 reads TGTGCCAGCACCCAGACAGGGGCCCACGCAGATACGCAGTATTTT. Protein sequence: CASTQTGAHADTQYF.

The chain has TRBV5-4 and TRBJ1-2; unclear D gene. Germline V lookup: CDR1 SGHNT, CDR2 YYREEE (reference sequence). CDR3 length: 14 residues. V dropped 0 bases and J dropped 4 bases, with 10 bases sitting between them. The CDR3 region has the DNA TGTGCCAGCAGCTTGGAGCACAGTATCTATGGCTACACCTTC. It encodes CASSLEHSIYGYTF.

This rearrangement joins TRBV30 to TRBJ2-1; 7 bases agree with TRBD1. V trimming: 2 bases; J trimming: 3 bases; junction bases outside the gene matches: 7. The CDR3 has 15 amino acids. Looked up from germline, CDR1 is GTSNPN and CDR2 is SVGIG (reference sequence). The DNA for the CDR3 is TGTGCCTGGAGTCTAAGGACAGGCCTCTACAATGAGCAGTTCTTC. Protein sequence: CAWSLRTGLYNEQFF.

This chain links TRBV7-9 with TRBJ1-4, with D perhaps TRBD1 (5 bases). CDR3 length: 16 residues. The germline V gene encodes CDR1 SEHNR and CDR2 FQNEAQ (reference sequence). Trimming took off 3 bases at V and 10 bases at J, with 21 bases between the two ends. The CDR3 here is CASSFSLGRDSGKLFF. The CDR3 nucleotides are TGTGCCAGCAGCTTTTCTCTAGGCAGGGACTCGGGAAAACTGTTTTTT. Full variable domain (missing parts from reference TRBV7-9 and TRBJ1-4): DTGVSQNPRHKITKRGQNVTFRCDPISEHNRLYWYRQTLGQGPEFLTYFQNEAQLEKSRLLSDRFSAERPKGSFSTLEIQRTEQGDSAMYLCASSFSLGRDSGKLFFGSGTQLSVL.

The gene calls are TRBV5-1 and TRBJ2-7; tentative D call: TRBD1 (5 bases). Deletions cut 3 bases from V and 3 bases from J, with 7 bases between. Germline V CDR1 and CDR2: SGHRS, YFSETQ. The length of the CDR3 is 12 residues. CDR3 in amino acids: CASSSTDYEQYF. Here the CDR3 DNA reads TGCGCCAGCAGCTCGACAGACTACGAGCAGTACTTC.

The V gene is TRBV6-5, the J gene TRBJ1-2, with TRBD1 matching over 7 bases. Trimming cost V 6 bases and J 8 bases; bases outside gene matches: 9. Per the germline V gene, CDR1 is MNHEY and CDR2 is SVGAGI. The CDR3 length is 13 residues. This CDR3 reads CASRPTGREGYTF. The CDR3 DNA reads TGTGCCAGCAGACCGACAGGGCGGGAAGGCTACACCTTC.

V usage is TRBV5-1 and J usage is TRBJ2-5, with 7 bases matching TRBD1. The CDR3 consists of 12 residues. CDR1 is SGHRS, CDR2 YFSETQ, per germline. V lost 4 bases and J lost 5; bases outside the gene matches: 2. The CDR3 DNA sequence: TGCGCCAGCAGCCTGGACAGGGAGACCCAGTACTTC. Amino acid sequence: CASSLDRETQYF.

This clone was counted only a few times. The genes are TRBV11-2 and TRBJ2-1; a weak D match, TRBD1 (6 bases). V was clipped by 1 base and J by 7 bases, with 23 bases between them. This CDR3 has 18 residues. CDR1 SGHAT and CDR2 FQNNGV come from the germline V gene. The CDR3 reads CASSLGLRAQGPGNEQFF. DNA for the CDR3: TGTGCCAGCAGCTTAGGACTTAGGGCACAGGGACCGGGGAATGAGCAGTTCTTC. The full variable domain, rest sourced from reference TRBV11-2 and TRBJ2-1, is EAGVAQSPRYKIIEKRQSVAFWCNPISGHATLYWYQQILGQGPKLLIQFQNNGVVDDSQLPKDRFSAERLKGVDSTLKIQPAKLEDSAVYLCASSLGLRAQGPGNEQFFGPGTRLTVL.

In its sample, this clone was seen a few times. The chain carries TRBV28 and TRBJ2-3, with TRBD2 identical over 10 bases. The CDR3 has 13 amino acids. V dropped 5 bases and J dropped 8; count of bases not matched to a gene: 4. Per germline, CDR1 MDHEN and CDR2 SYDVKM. CDR3 nucleotides: TGTGCCAGCAGTAGCGGGGGGGCCAGTACGCAGTATTTT. It translates to CASSSGGASTQYF.

The chain uses TRBV30 and TRBJ1-5; D unresolved. Germline assignment: CDR1 GTSNPN and CDR2 SVGIG (reference sequence). V was trimmed by 0 bases and J by 5 bases, leaving 17 bases between them. The CDR3 is 16 residues long. CDR3: CAWSVTGQPLDQPQHF. The CDR3 DNA sequence: TGTGCCTGGAGTGTAACTGGGCAGCCACTCGATCAGCCCCAGCATTTT.

There are a few counts of this clone. The chain uses TRBV5-4 and TRBJ2-2, with TRBD2 matching 8 bases. Germline CDR1 SGHNT, CDR2 YYREEE (reference sequence). The CDR3 runs to 16 residues. V gave up 1 base and J gave up 5 bases; unmatched junction bases: 7. The CDR3 spells CASSLNSGVITGELFF. CDR3 in DNA: TGTGCCAGCAGCTTGAATAGCGGGGTGATAACCGGGGAGCTGTTTTTT.

V is TRBV10-3 and J is TRBJ2-5, with 10 bases matching TRBD1. The CDR3 is 14 amino acids. With V trimmed by 5 bases and J by 11 bases, 11 bases remained unmatched. Germline CDR1 and CDR2: ENHRY and SYGVKD. CDR3 sequence: CAISTPGQGHEQYF. DNA of the CDR3: TGTGCCATCAGTACCCCGGGACAGGGGCATGAGCAGTACTTC.

The chain combines TRBV5-1 with TRBJ2-5; 7 bases agree with TRBD2. J gave up 6 bases and V 0 bases, and 5 bases lay outside the gene matches. The CDR3 totals 14 residues. Germline CDR1 SGHRS, CDR2 YFSETQ. In DNA form, the CDR3 reads TGCGCCAGCAGCTTGGAGCGGGGCCGGAAGACCCAGTACTTC. Protein product: CASSLERGRKTQYF.

This rearrangement joins TRBV7-6 to TRBJ2-3; the match to TRBD2 covers 12 bases. The CDR3 has 15 amino acids. The ends lost 4 bases at V and 4 bases at J; junction bases unmatched: 3. Germline assignment: CDR1 SGHVS and CDR2 FNYEAQ. CDR3 sequence: CASSSSGRGADTQYF. In nucleotides, the CDR3 is TGTGCCAGCAGCTCTAGCGGGAGGGGTGCAGATACGCAGTATTTT.

The chain is built from TRBV28 and TRBJ1-1; D remains unclear. Germline V gene lookup returns CDR1 MDHEN and CDR2 SYDVKM. There are 12 residues in the CDR3. V dropped 1 base and J dropped 5 bases, with 5 bases sitting between them. The CDR3 loop is CASSLSSTEAFF. The CDR3 DNA is TGTGCCAGCAGTTTATCTAGTACTGAAGCTTTCTTT.

The gene calls are TRBV15 and TRBJ2-2, with D maybe TRBD1 (7 bases). Germline CDR1 and CDR2: LNHNV and YYDKDF (reference sequence). V lost 5 bases to trimming and J lost 2 bases, with 15 bases between them. CDR3 size: 16 residues. CDR3 bases: TGTGCCACCAGCCCCCAGGGGGGAGGTAACACCGGGGAGCTGTTTTTT. Its protein is CATSPQGGGNTGELFF.

This rearrangement joins TRBV4-3 to TRBJ1-2, with D possibly matching TRBD1 (5 bases). CDR3 length equals 15 residues. Germline values: CDR1 LGHNA, CDR2 YSLEER. V was trimmed by 1 base and J by 6 bases, leaving 15 bases between them. The CDR3 spells CASSQVNRLDNGYTF. The CDR3 nucleotides are TGCGCCAGCAGCCAAGTTAACAGGTTGGATAATGGCTACACCTTC.

The chain couples TRBV7-9 to TRBJ1-4, with D possibly matching TRBD1 (6 bases). In germline, CDR1 is SEHNR, CDR2 FQNEAQ (reference sequence). The CDR3 has 14 residues. V shed 5 bases and J shed 3 bases, with 10 bases lying between them. The CDR3 sequence: CASSPQGANEKLFF. The CDR3 DNA sequence: TGTGCCAGCAGCCCACAGGGCGCTAATGAAAAACTGTTTTTT. The whole variable domain, filled in from reference TRBV7-9 and TRBJ1-4, reads DTGVSQNPRHKITKRGQNVTFRCDPISEHNRLYWYRQTLGQGPEFLTYFQNEAQLEKSRLLSDRFSAERPKGSFSTLEIQRTEQGDSAMYLCASSPQGANEKLFFGSGTQLSVL.

The rearrangement uses TRBV9 and TRBJ2-1; no definite D call. CDR3 size: 18 residues. Trimming removed 0 bases at V and 0 bases at J, with 16 bases between. CDR1 and CDR2 (germline): SGDLS, YYNGEE. CDR3 nucleotides: TGTGCCAGCAGCGTAGATCCCTCCATGATGAGCTCCTACAATGAGCAGTTCTTC. It translates to CASSVDPSMMSSYNEQFF.

V is TRBV2 and J is TRBJ1-5; D gene unclear. The germline gives CDR1 SNHLY, CDR2 FYNNEI. Trimming stripped 2 bases from V and 1 base from J, with 9 bases between. The CDR3 covers 15 residues. The CDR3 region is CASSERGFSNQPQHF. The CDR3 coding sequence is TGTGCCAGCAGTGAACGGGGATTCAGCAATCAGCCCCAGCATTTT.

This clone has only a few counts. The chain combines TRBV4-1 with TRBJ2-7; TRBD1 aligns across 7 bases. The germline V gene encodes CDR1 MGHRA and CDR2 YSYEKL. The CDR3 spans 14 residues. V trimming: 4 bases; J trimming: 3 bases; junction bases outside the gene matches: 6. The CDR3 loop is CASSPGDSHYEQYF. The CDR3 bases are TGCGCCAGCAGCCCCGGGGACAGTCACTACGAGCAGTACTTC.

The CDR3 sequence: CASSLGTGSNQPQHF. In nucleotides, the CDR3 is TGCGCCAGCAGCTTGGGGACAGGGAGCAATCAGCCCCAGCATTTT. This chain connects TRBV4-1 to TRBJ1-5; TRBD1 matches 9 bases. The trim removed 5 bases at V and 1 base at J, leaving 3 bases unmatched. The CDR3 extends over 15 amino acids. Germline V gives CDR1 MGHRA, CDR2 YSYEKL.

The V and J genes are TRBV5-1 and TRBJ2-3; 9 nucleotides agree with TRBD2. The CDR3 is made up of 14 amino acids. Germline trimming cut 3 bases from V and 5 bases from J; bases unmatched to any gene: 4. CDR1 and CDR2 from the germline V gene are SGHRS and YFSETQ. The CDR3, as DNA: TGCGCCAGCAGCTCCATTAGCGGGGGAGATACGCAGTATTTT. Amino acid sequence: CASSSISGGDTQYF.

V usage is TRBV4-1 and J usage is TRBJ2-5; TRBD2 matches at 9 bases. J lost 11 bases, V lost 1 base, and 2 bases had no gene match. The CDR3 spans 12 residues. In germline, CDR1 is MGHRA, CDR2 YSYEKL. The CDR3 nucleotides read TGCGCCAGCAGCCAAGTAGCGGGGGAGCAGTACTTC. Its protein product is CASSQVAGEQYF.

The chain couples TRBV14 to TRBJ2-7, with 9 bases lining up with TRBD2. The J segment lost 2 bases and the V segment lost 6 bases, leaving 8 bases of the junction unmatched. This CDR3 region has 15 residues. CDR1 SGHDN and CDR2 FVKESK come from the germline V gene. CDR3: CASSRYASGTYEQYF. CDR3 bases: TGTGCCAGCAGTCGCTATGCTAGCGGGACCTACGAGCAGTACTTC.

In nucleotides, the CDR3 is TGTGCCAGCAGCCAAACGACTAGCGGGAGGGGTATATCCGCGAATGAGCAGTTCTTC. Protein sequence: CASSQTTSGRGISANEQFF. The chain links TRBV4-2 to TRBJ2-1; 14 bases fit TRBD2. This CDR3 has 19 residues. Germline CDR1 and CDR2: LGHNA and YNFKEQ. Trimming cost V 2 bases and J 7 bases; bases outside gene matches: 13.

The sample holds one count of this clone. The rearrangement uses TRBV5-1 and TRBJ1-5; D not certain. The CDR3 extends over 14 amino acids. V was clipped by 0 bases and J by 4 bases, with 8 bases between them. CDR1 is SGHRS and CDR2 is YFSETQ in the germline V gene. The CDR3 DNA sequence: TGCGCCAGCAGCTTGGACCCAGGTAATCAGCCCCAGCATTTT. Residues: CASSLDPGNQPQHF.